A selection of T cell receptor beta chains follows, all from one sample in a study of vaccination effects on CD4 cells after COVID-19. For these receptors, no antigen is known. TCRdb keeps only in-frame clones here, not all; method: immunoSEQ multiplex PCR. The sample holds about 52,000 clones, more than 70% seen once. The material was CD4+ T cells from PBMCs cultured with HCoV-OC43 spike peptides, obtained before COVID-19 vaccination. All receptors come from a human donor who received a COVID-19 vaccine. Both conserved end residues are part of each CDR3. D genes are given only for firm matches. Clone size, where shown, is once, few, many, or a class for clones that have expanded.

size: NA; D: NA; V: TRBV12-5; J: TRBJ1-1; CDR3: CASAPLPPGRTEAFF; DNA: TGTGCTAGTGCCCCTCTACCCCCGGGGCGGACTGAAGCTTTCTTT
size: NA; D: TRBD1; V: TRBV2; J: TRBJ2-2; CDR3: CASRLSTGGSGELFF; DNA: TGTGCCAGCAGACTCTCGACAGGGGGGTCCGGGGAGCTGTTTTTT
size: NA; D: TRBD2; V: TRBV12-5; J: TRBJ2-1; CDR3: CASGLVPDGLAGGTEQFF; DNA: TGTGCTAGTGGTTTGGTACCCGATGGGCTAGCGGGGGGGACTGAGCAGTTCTTC
size: NA; D: NA; V: TRBV21-1; J: TRBJ2-3; CDR3: CASSKGERGGRTDTQYF; DNA: TGTGCCAGCAGCAAAGGAGAGCGGGGGGGCCGCACAGATACGCAGTATTTT
size: NA; D: TRBD2; V: TRBV7-2; J: TRBJ2-4; CDR3: CASSGTSGGAAKNIQYF; DNA: TGTGCCAGCAGCGGTACTAGCGGGGGGGCGGCCAAAAACATTCAGTACTTC
size: NA; D: NA; V: TRBV5-4; J: TRBJ1-1; CDR3: CASSPGTHTEAFF; DNA: TGTGCCAGCAGTCCCGGGACCCACACTGAAGCTTTCTTT
size: once; D: NA; V: TRBV6-5; J: TRBJ2-3; CDR3: CASRAFVGDTQYF; DNA: TGTGCCAGCAGGGCCTTCGTTGGGGATACGCAGTATTTT
size: few; D: NA; V: TRBV5-1; J: TRBJ1-1; CDR3: CASTKSGNTEAFF; DNA: TGCGCCAGCACCAAGAGCGGGAACACTGAAGCTTTCTTT
size: NA; D: NA; V: TRBV23-1; J: TRBJ1-1; CDR3: CASSQSSHTEAFF; DNA: TGCGCCAGCAGTCAATCCTCCCACACTGAAGCTTTCTTT
size: NA; D: NA; V: TRBV19; J: TRBJ1-5; CDR3: CASRPQGFGNQPQHF; DNA: TGTGCCAGTAGGCCTCAGGGATTCGGCAATCAGCCCCAGCATTTT
size: NA; D: NA; V: TRBV6-5; J: TRBJ1-4; CDR3: CATSVDRWNEKLFF; DNA: TGTGCCACGTCGGTGGACAGATGGAATGAAAAACTGTTTTTT
size: NA; D: NA; V: TRBV24-1; J: TRBJ2-3; CDR3: CATGLSTDTQYF; DNA: TGTGCCACCGGACTTAGCACAGATACGCAGTATTTT